This T cell receptor (beta chain) is from a study of shared clonotypes between healthy human individuals. The germline CDR1 and CDR2 sequences are SEHNR and FQNEAQ (reference sequence). V gave up 5 bases and J gave up 0 bases, with 15 bases separating them. The CDR3 is 16 amino acids. The data were produced by immunoSEQ multiplex PCR, yet TCRdb's version contains in-frame clones alone and is incomplete. Of 2,100,000 or so clones in the sample, 95% were seen once. The source is a man between 18 and 35 years old in good health. The sample was naive CD4+ T cells sorted from blood. The subset is: CD45RA+ positively selected. The chain joins TRBV7-9 to TRBJ2-3; TRBD2 is a possible D gene (7 bases). The CDR3 protein is CASSRGGGVSTDTQYF. CDR3 DNA: TGTGCCAGCAGCAGGGGGGGCGGAGTAAGCACAGATACGCAGTATTTT.